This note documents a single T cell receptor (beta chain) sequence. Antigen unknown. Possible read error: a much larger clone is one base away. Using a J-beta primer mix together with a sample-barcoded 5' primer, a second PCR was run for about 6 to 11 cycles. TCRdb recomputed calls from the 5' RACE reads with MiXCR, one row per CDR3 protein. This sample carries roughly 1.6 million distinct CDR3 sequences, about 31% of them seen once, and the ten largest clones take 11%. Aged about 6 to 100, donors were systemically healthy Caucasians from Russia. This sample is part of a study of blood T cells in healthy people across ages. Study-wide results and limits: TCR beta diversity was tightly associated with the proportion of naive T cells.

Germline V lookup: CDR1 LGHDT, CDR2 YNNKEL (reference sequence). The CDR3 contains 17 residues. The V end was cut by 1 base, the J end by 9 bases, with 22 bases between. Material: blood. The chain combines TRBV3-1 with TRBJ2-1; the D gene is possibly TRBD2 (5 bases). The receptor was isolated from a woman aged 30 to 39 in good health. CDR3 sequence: CASSQGSGSPWFSEQFF. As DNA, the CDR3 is TGTGCCAGCAGCCAAGGGTCGGGGAGCCCTTGGTTCAGTGAGCAGTTCTTC.